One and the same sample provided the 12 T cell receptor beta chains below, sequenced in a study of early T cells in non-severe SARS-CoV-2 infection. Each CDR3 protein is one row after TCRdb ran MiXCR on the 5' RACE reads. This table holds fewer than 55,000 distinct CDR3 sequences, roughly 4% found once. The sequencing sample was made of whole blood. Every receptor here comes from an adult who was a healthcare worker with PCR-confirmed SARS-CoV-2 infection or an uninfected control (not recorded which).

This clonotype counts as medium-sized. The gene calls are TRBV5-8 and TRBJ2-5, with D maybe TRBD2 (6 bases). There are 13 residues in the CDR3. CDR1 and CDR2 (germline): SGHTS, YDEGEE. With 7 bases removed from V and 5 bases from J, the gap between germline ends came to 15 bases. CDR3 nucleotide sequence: TGTGCCAGCCGAGGAGGCGCGGGGGAGACCCAGTACTTC. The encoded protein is CASRGGAGETQYF.

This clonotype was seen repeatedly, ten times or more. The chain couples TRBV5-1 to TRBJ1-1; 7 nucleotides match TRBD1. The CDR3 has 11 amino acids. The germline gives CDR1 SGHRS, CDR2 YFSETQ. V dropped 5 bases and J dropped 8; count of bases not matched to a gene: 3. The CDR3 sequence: CASRRQGEAFF. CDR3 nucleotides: TGCGCCAGCAGAAGACAGGGCGAAGCTTTCTTT.

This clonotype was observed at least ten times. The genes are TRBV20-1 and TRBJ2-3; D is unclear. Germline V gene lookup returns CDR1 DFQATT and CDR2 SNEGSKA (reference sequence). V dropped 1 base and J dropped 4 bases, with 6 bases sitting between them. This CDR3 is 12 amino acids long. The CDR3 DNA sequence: TGCAGTGCTAGAGTAGTAGCAGATACGCAGTATTTT. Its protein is CSARVVADTQYF.

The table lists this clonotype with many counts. The DNA of the CDR3 is TGTGCCAGCAGGGTGACAGGGAATGAAAAACTGTTTTTT. Translation: CASRVTGNEKLFF. This chain uses TRBV7-9 with TRBJ1-4, with TRBD1 matching 7 bases. This CDR3 is built from 13 residues. The V gene end was trimmed by 6 bases and the J gene end by 5 bases; junction bases not matched to a gene: 3. The germline CDR1 and CDR2 sequences are SEHNR and FQNEAQ (reference sequence).

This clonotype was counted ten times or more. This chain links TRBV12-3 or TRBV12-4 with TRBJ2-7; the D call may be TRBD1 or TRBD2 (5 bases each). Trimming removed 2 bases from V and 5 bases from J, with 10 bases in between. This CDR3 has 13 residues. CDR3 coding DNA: TGTGCCAGCAGTTTATGGGGACCTAACGAGCAGTACTTC. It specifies CASSLWGPNEQYF.

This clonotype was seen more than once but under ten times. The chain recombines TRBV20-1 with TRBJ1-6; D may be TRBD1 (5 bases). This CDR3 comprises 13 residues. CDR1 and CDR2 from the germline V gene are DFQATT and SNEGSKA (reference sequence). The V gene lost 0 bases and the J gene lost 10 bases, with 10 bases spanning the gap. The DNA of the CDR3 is TGCAGTGCTAGAGATCCAGGGTACTCACCCCTCCACTTT. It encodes CSARDPGYSPLHF.

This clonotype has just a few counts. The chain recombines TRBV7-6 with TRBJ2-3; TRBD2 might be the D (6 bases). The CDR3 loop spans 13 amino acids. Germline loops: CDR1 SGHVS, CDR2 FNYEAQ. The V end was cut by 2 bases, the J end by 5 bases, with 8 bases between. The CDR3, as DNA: TGTGCCAGCAGCTTAACCGGGGGAGATACGCAGTATTTT. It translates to CASSLTGGDTQYF.

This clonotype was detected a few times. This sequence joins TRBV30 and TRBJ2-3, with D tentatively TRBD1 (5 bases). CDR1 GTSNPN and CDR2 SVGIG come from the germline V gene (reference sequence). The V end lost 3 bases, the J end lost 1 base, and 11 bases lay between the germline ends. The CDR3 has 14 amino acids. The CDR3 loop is CAWSEIGGTDTQYF. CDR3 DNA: TGTGCCTGGAGCGAGATAGGGGGCACAGATACGCAGTATTTT.

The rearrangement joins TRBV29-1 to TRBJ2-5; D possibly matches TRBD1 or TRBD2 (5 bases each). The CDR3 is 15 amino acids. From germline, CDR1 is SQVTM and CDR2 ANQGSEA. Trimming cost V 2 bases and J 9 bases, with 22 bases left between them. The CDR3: CSVEQTGSPGDPQYF. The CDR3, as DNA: TGCAGCGTTGAACAAACTGGAAGCCCCGGGGACCCCCAGTACTTC.

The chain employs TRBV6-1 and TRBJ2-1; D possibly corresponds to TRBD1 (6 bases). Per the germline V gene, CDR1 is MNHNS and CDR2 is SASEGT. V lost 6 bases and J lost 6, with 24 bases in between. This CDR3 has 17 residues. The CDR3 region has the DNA TGTGCCAGCAGCCTGTACAGGGAATCCCATCCGGGCAATGAGCAGTTCTTC. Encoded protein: CASSLYRESHPGNEQFF.

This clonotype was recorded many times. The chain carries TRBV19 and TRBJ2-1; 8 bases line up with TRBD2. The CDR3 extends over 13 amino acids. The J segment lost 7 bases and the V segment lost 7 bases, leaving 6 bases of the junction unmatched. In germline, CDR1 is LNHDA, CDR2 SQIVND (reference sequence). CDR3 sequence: CASTIGGVNEQFF. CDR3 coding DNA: TGTGCCAGTACCATCGGGGGGGTTAATGAGCAGTTCTTC.

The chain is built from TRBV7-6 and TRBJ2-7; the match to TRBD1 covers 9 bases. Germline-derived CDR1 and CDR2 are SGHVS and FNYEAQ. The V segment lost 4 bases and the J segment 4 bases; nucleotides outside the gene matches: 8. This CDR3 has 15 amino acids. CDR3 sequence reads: CASSYRQGGPYEQYF. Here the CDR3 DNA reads TGTGCCAGCAGCTACAGACAGGGGGGGCCTTACGAGCAGTACTTC.